A single sample gave rise to the 3 T cell receptor beta chains below, sequenced in a study of blood T cell repertoires in COVID-19. Sequencing was performed with immunoSEQ multiplex PCR; in TCRdb, only in-frame clones are kept and a portion is missing. Altogether 150,000 to 200,000 clones are present, about 88% being singletons, with the ten largest covering approximately 2.3%. Specimen: peripheral blood. The source of these receptors is a man aged 70-80 years with active or convalescent COVID-19.

The J gene is TRBJ2-5, the V gene TRBV9, with 8 positions matching TRBD2. This CDR3 is 15 amino acids long. Germline CDR1 SGDLS, CDR2 YYNGEE. V was clipped by 0 bases and J by 5 bases; unmatched bases: 6. The CDR3 reads CASSVAGLDSETQYF. Written as DNA, the CDR3 is TGTGCCAGCAGCGTAGCGGGACTAGATTCGGAGACCCAGTACTTC.

CDR3 protein: CASKEQSSSYNEQFF. CDR3 in DNA: TGTGCCAGCAAAGAGCAGTCTAGCTCCTACAATGAGCAGTTCTTC. The gene calls are TRBV7-8 and TRBJ2-1; D remains unclear. The CDR3 totals 15 residues. The V and J ends lost 7 bases and 0 bases respectively, with 13 bases between them. Germline CDR1 SGHVS, CDR2 FQNEAQ.

The chain links TRBV7-9 to TRBJ2-3; 7 nucleotides match TRBD1. From germline, CDR1 is SEHNR and CDR2 FQNEAQ (reference sequence). Trimming at V came to 7 bases and at J to 1 base, leaving 5 bases not matched to a gene. The CDR3 spans 14 residues. CDR3: CASNDRVGTDTQYF. The CDR3, as DNA: TGTGCCAGCAACGACAGGGTGGGCACAGATACGCAGTATTTT.